The following is a T cell receptor beta chain sequence with its context. This clonotype was seen repeatedly, ten times or more. This clone's antigen is unknown. One junction end does not reproduce the germline sequence, and a read error may be involved. From the cysteine up to the phenylalanine, the CDR3 has a length of 13 residues. Solely the CDR3 DNA is kept, with 39 bases framed from the first base. From the germline V gene, CDR1 is KGHDR and CDR2 is SFDVKD. This sample was taken from a study of T cells in Graves' hyperthyroidism and ophthalmopathy (dated by TCRdb to between 2018 and 2021). Study-level background: Peripheral blood samples were taken at the time of initial diagnosis, prior to any treatment. To identify TCR V-J signatures that set the groups apart, the researchers used a discovery cohort of more than 95 patients, made up of under 45 with Graves' ophthalmopathy and some 58 with stable Graves' hyperthyroidism. Prospective prediction of ophthalmopathy was tested in an independent validation cohort consisting of some 20 hyperthyroidism patients and approximately 16 patients who later progressed to ophthalmopathy. The 100 discovery patients were randomly divided into training and test sets at a 7:3 ratio. Thyroid tissue and blood T-cell repertoires from roughly 6 Graves' hyperthyroidism patients were also compared in the study. Once sampling was done, hyperthyroidism patients were given methimazole at a starting dose of 30 mg daily, whereas ophthalmopathy patients were given high-dose intravenous methylprednisolone. According to the paper, TCR Vbeta CDR3 sequencing was carried out on about 140 peripheral blood samples, which came from more than 40 ophthalmopathy, around 75 hyperthyroidism and some 17 progressor patients.

General conclusions and limits of the study: Sample size was not statistically predetermined, and investigators were not blinded to group allocation. A 13 V-J signature model separated ophthalmopathy from stable hyperthyroidism, with around 88% sensitivity and about 81% specificity in cross-validation and 80%/75% in testing. Most expanded thyroid clonotypes (frequency above 0.001) were also detected in blood, a finding suggesting that blood repertoires may reflect thyroid immune responses. In validation, the model predicted progression to ophthalmopathy with approximately 70% sensitivity and 72% to 75% specificity, a median of roughly seven months before onset.

In the ophthalmopathy patients, disease was moderately to severely active, with a Clinical Activity Score of 3 or more, a NOSPECS grade of 4 or more, and a duration of less than 3 months. Any patient with an uncontrolled infection, another autoimmune disease, pregnancy or lactation was excluded. Clinical symptoms, serum thyroxine and TRAb, thyroid ultrasound, and orbital computed tomography formed the basis for the diagnoses. PBMCs were isolated from 8 to 10 ml of fresh peripheral blood by Ficoll-Paque density gradient centrifugation. Trizol reagent was used to extract total RNA, and RNA quality was then checked on an Agilent 2100 Bioanalyzer. The TCR beta CDR3 regions were amplified from the RNA transcripts. The TCR CDR3 was subjected to a first round of RT-PCR using the HTBI primer set and the Qiagen OneStep RT-PCR kit. Libraries were constructed in a second round of multiplex PCR, after which size selection and purification were performed. Sequencing of the libraries was done on an Illumina HiSeq2000 using paired-end 100 bp reads. Regarding the original processing steps: SOAPnuke was used to process the raw data, with reads discarded if the reads contained adapters or uncalled bases, had a mean Phred below 15, or lacked an exact constant-primer or identifier match. COPE v1.2.5 was used to merge high-quality paired reads, and clonotypes were defined as unique nucleotide sequences. MiTCR v1.1 was used to align clonotypes to the IMGT TRBV, TRBD and TRBJ reference segments. Only V-J combinations with frequency above 0.0001, covering 99% to 99.2% of repertoires, were analysed. The TCS score was defined as F50 (clonal expansion) divided by E x V (chaos), with BLOSUM62-based TCRdist calculated between CDR3 peptides within each V-J. Welch's t-statistics and random forest reduced 450 to 600 V-J features to 10 to 15, which were used in a naive Bayes classifier (R e1071). The raw public data were reprocessed by TCRdb itself: fastp quality trimming at Q25, MiXCR clonotype calling, in-frame beta chains only. Identical CDR3 proteins give one entry, which carries the most common genes and DNA. The V and J calls and clone size come from TCRdb's table, not from the authors' own analysis. The sample contains over 350,000 distinct CDR3 sequences, over 13% of them found a single time. The top ten clonotypes cover over 25% of the sample.

The V and J genes are TRBV24-1 and TRBJ2-3; the D gene is perhaps TRBD2, on 5 matching bases. The clonotype was recovered from a man between 45 and 60 years old with Graves' ophthalmopathy. Sequenced: blood. CDR3 sequence: CASSGRRTDTQYF. The sequenced DNA is TGCGCCAGCAGCGGAAGACGCACAGATACGCAGTATTTT.